A single TCR beta chain is shown here with its context. Its antigen is not identified. This sample stems from a study of T cell responses to AZD1222 COVID-19 vaccine. Study-wide results and caveats: The CD4 TCRs associated with vaccination extended across spike and predominated at 160-218 and 743-854. Clonal diversity may have been underestimated, and the donors were mostly white British, with more females than males. Targets within unmutated variant regions were reportedly found for nearly half of spike-specific TCRs.

CDR1 SGHRS and CDR2 YFSETQ come from the germline V gene. This CDR3 has 14 amino acids. V trimming: 4 bases; J trimming: 6 bases; junction bases outside the gene matches: 7. The method was immunoSEQ multiplex PCR; TCRdb's version includes in-frame clones alone and lacks a portion of them. Found here are more than 75,000 clones, roughly nine tenths of them singletons; the top ten hold about 1.5%. The sample consisted of peripheral blood, taken on day 0 of AZD1222 vaccination. The TCR originated in an adult in good health. V is TRBV5-1 and J is TRBJ1-1, with 9 bases identical to TRBD1. CDR3: CASSVQGAVSEAFF. CDR3 sequence (DNA): TGCGCCAGCAGCGTACAGGGGGCCGTATCTGAAGCTTTCTTT.